A selection of T cell receptor beta chains follows, all from one sample in a study of T cells in Graves' hyperthyroidism and ophthalmopathy. MiXCR, applied by TCRdb to the multiplex PCR reads, yields one record per CDR3 protein. This table holds some 620,000 distinct CDR3 sequences, under 20% found once. The sequenced material came from blood. The receptors come from a woman aged 25 to 45 with Graves' hyperthyroidism. Both conserved end residues are part of each CDR3. D genes are given only for firm matches. Where a row states a size, it is once, few, many or the class of an expanded clone; other rows omit it.

v_gene: TRBV9
d_gene: NA
len: 14
j_gene: TRBJ2-1
abundance: NA
CDR3aa: CASSLRTNRDEQFF
CDR3nt: TGTGCCAGCAGCCTCCGGACCAATAGGGATGAGCAGTTCTTC

v_gene: TRBV28
d_gene: NA
len: 13
j_gene: TRBJ2-3
abundance: many
CDR3aa: CASAPASTDTQYF
CDR3nt: TGTGCCAGCGCCCCGGCTAGCACAGATACGCAGTATTTT

v_gene: TRBV5-1
d_gene: NA
len: 14
j_gene: TRBJ2-1
abundance: few
CDR3aa: CASSLEVWANEQFF
CDR3nt: TGCGCCAGCAGCTTGGAGGTTTGGGCCAATGAGCAGTTCTTC

v_gene: TRBV6-1
d_gene: TRBD2
len: 16
j_gene: TRBJ2-1
abundance: many
CDR3aa: CASSPLGTSGSNEQFF
CDR3nt: TGTGCCAGCAGTCCACTTGGGACTAGCGGGAGCAATGAGCAGTTCTTC

v_gene: TRBV5-1
d_gene: NA
len: 16
j_gene: TRBJ1-1
abundance: few
CDR3aa: CASSLQFYGEGTEAFF
CDR3nt: TGCGCCAGCAGCCTACAATTTTACGGCGAGGGCACTGAAGCTTTCTTT

v_gene: TRBV27
d_gene: TRBD2
len: 18
j_gene: TRBJ2-7
abundance: many
CDR3aa: CASSFGVSGGTTPYEQYF
CDR3nt: TGTGCCAGCAGTTTTGGCGTTTCTGGGGGGACTACCCCCTACGAGCAGTACTTC

v_gene: TRBV7-3
d_gene: NA
len: 15
j_gene: TRBJ2-5
abundance: many
CDR3aa: CASSLRGAEGETQYF
CDR3nt: TGTGCCAGCAGCTTAAGGGGGGCCGAGGGAGAGACCCAGTACTTC

v_gene: TRBV20-1
d_gene: NA
len: 15
j_gene: TRBJ1-6
abundance: few
CDR3aa: CSAPTQQIDNSPLHF
CDR3nt: TGCAGTGCCCCCACTCAGCAGATTGATAATTCACCCCTCCACTTT

v_gene: TRBV6-5
d_gene: NA
len: 12
j_gene: TRBJ2-7
abundance: many
CDR3aa: CASSYTTYEQYF
CDR3nt: TGTGCCAGCAGTTACACGACTTACGAGCAGTACTTC

v_gene: TRBV13
d_gene: NA
len: 16
j_gene: TRBJ1-2
abundance: many
CDR3aa: CASSLVPEGLARGYTF
CDR3nt: TGTGCCAGCAGCTTAGTTCCGGAAGGCCTCGCGAGGGGCTACACCTTC

v_gene: TRBV5-5
d_gene: NA
len: 19
j_gene: TRBJ2-1
abundance: many
CDR3aa: CASSLEGSLVWGSYNEQFF
CDR3nt: TGTGCCAGCAGCTTGGAAGGGTCCTTAGTTTGGGGCTCCTACAATGAGCAGTTCTTC

v_gene: TRBV29-1
d_gene: TRBD1
len: 13
j_gene: TRBJ2-5
abundance: few
CDR3aa: CSANGQAAETQYF
CDR3nt: TGCAGCGCAAACGGACAGGCCGCCGAGACCCAGTACTTC

v_gene: TRBV5-6
d_gene: NA
len: 14
j_gene: TRBJ1-3
abundance: NA
CDR3aa: CASSPRTVGNTIYF
CDR3nt: TGTGCCAGCAGCCCCCGGACGGTTGGAAACACCATATATTTT

v_gene: TRBV4-2
d_gene: TRBD2
len: 13
j_gene: TRBJ2-1
abundance: NA
CDR3aa: CATGTSGSDEQFF
CDR3nt: TGTGCCACCGGGACTAGCGGGAGCGATGAGCAGTTCTTC

v_gene: TRBV4-1
d_gene: TRBD2
len: 16
j_gene: TRBJ2-1
abundance: NA
CDR3aa: CASSQAPAGVYNEQFF
CDR3nt: TGCGCCAGCAGCCAAGCCCCAGCGGGAGTTTACAATGAGCAGTTCTTC

v_gene: TRBV11-3
d_gene: NA
len: 13
j_gene: TRBJ2-2
abundance: many
CDR3aa: CASSSGRTGELFF
CDR3nt: TGTGCCAGCAGCTCAGGGCGGACCGGGGAGCTGTTTTTT

v_gene: TRBV9
d_gene: NA
len: 13
j_gene: TRBJ1-1
abundance: few
CDR3aa: CASSVGSEGWAFF
CDR3nt: TGTGCCAGCAGCGTAGGATCAGAAGGTTGGGCTTTCTTT

v_gene: TRBV20-1
d_gene: TRBD2
len: 16
j_gene: TRBJ2-1
abundance: few
CDR3aa: CSARDGSGRHYNEQFF
CDR3nt: TGCAGTGCTAGAGATGGGAGCGGGAGGCATTACAATGAGCAGTTCTTC

v_gene: TRBV5-1
d_gene: TRBD1
len: 15
j_gene: TRBJ1-4
abundance: few
CDR3aa: CASSPRQGLNEKLFF
CDR3nt: TGCGCCAGCAGCCCCCGACAGGGCCTAAATGAAAAACTGTTTTTT

v_gene: TRBV9
d_gene: NA
len: 14
j_gene: TRBJ1-1
abundance: few
CDR3aa: CASSVGPISPEAFF
CDR3nt: TGTGCCAGCAGCGTCGGACCCATCTCCCCTGAAGCTTTCTTT

v_gene: TRBV24-1
d_gene: TRBD1
len: 16
j_gene: TRBJ2-1
abundance: few
CDR3aa: CATRPLGQGTTNEQFF
CDR3nt: TGTGCCACCAGACCTCTTGGACAGGGGACTACCAATGAGCAGTTCTTC

v_gene: TRBV20-1
d_gene: TRBD2
len: 15
j_gene: TRBJ2-3
abundance: many
CDR3aa: CSALKVAGGTDTQYF
CDR3nt: TGCAGTGCTTTGAAGGTAGCGGGAGGCACAGATACGCAGTATTTT

v_gene: TRBV6-6
d_gene: TRBD2
len: 17
j_gene: TRBJ2-3
abundance: many
CDR3aa: CASSYEAASGMADTQYF
CDR3nt: TGTGCCAGCAGTTACGAGGCGGCTAGCGGGATGGCAGATACGCAGTATTTT

v_gene: TRBV18
d_gene: TRBD2
len: 15
j_gene: TRBJ2-3
abundance: few
CDR3aa: CASSDTTLAADTQYF
CDR3nt: TGTGCCAGCTCGGACACAACGCTAGCGGCAGATACGCAGTATTTT

v_gene: TRBV4-2
d_gene: TRBD1
len: 18
j_gene: TRBJ2-3
abundance: few
CDR3aa: CASSQESRTGILADTQYF
CDR3nt: TGTGCCAGCAGCCAAGAATCAAGGACAGGGATATTAGCAGATACGCAGTATTTT

v_gene: TRBV6-2/TRBV6-3
d_gene: NA
len: 11
j_gene: TRBJ2-7
abundance: many
CDR3aa: CASGMVDEQYF
CDR3nt: TGTGCCAGCGGTATGGTGGACGAGCAGTACTTC

v_gene: TRBV2
d_gene: TRBD2
len: 19
j_gene: TRBJ2-3
abundance: few
CDR3aa: CASTYVLNGRSSSTDTQYF
CDR3nt: TGTGCCAGCACTTACGTACTCAACGGGAGGTCGTCTAGCACAGATACGCAGTATTTT

v_gene: TRBV30
d_gene: NA
len: 16
j_gene: TRBJ2-3
abundance: few
CDR3aa: CAWSSQHWVSTDTQYF
CDR3nt: TGTGCCTGGAGCTCCCAACACTGGGTCAGCACAGATACGCAGTATTTT

v_gene: TRBV6-2/TRBV6-3
d_gene: NA
len: 13
j_gene: TRBJ2-7
abundance: many
CDR3aa: CASSYFGIYEQYF
CDR3nt: TGTGCCAGCAGTTACTTCGGAATCTACGAGCAGTACTTC

v_gene: TRBV10-3
d_gene: TRBD2
len: 16
j_gene: TRBJ2-1
abundance: many
CDR3aa: CAISENPGLARNEQFF
CDR3nt: TGTGCCATCAGTGAGAACCCGGGACTAGCTCGCAATGAGCAGTTCTTC

v_gene: TRBV14
d_gene: NA
len: 14
j_gene: TRBJ2-1
abundance: NA
CDR3aa: CDSSQGQGGGEQFF
CDR3nt: TGTGACAGCAGCCAAGGTCAGGGAGGAGGTGAGCAGTTCTTC

v_gene: TRBV7-2
d_gene: NA
len: 15
j_gene: TRBJ2-3
abundance: many
CDR3aa: CASSSGLATTDTQYF
CDR3nt: TGTGCCAGCAGCTCCGGACTTGCTACCACAGATACGCAGTATTTT

v_gene: TRBV5-8
d_gene: TRBD1
len: 15
j_gene: TRBJ1-6
abundance: NA
CDR3aa: CASSRDSTTLTPLHF
CDR3nt: TGTGCCAGCAGCCGGGACAGCACTACCCTAACACCCCTCCACTTT

v_gene: TRBV30
d_gene: TRBD1
len: 15
j_gene: TRBJ1-1
abundance: many
CDR3aa: CAWSAPETGYTEAFF
CDR3nt: TGTGCCTGGAGTGCCCCCGAGACAGGGTACACTGAAGCTTTCTTT

v_gene: TRBV28
d_gene: NA
len: 16
j_gene: TRBJ1-5
abundance: many
CDR3aa: CASSFVIVPSNQPQHF
CDR3nt: TGTGCCAGCAGTTTTGTAATTGTACCTTCCAATCAGCCCCAGCATTTT

v_gene: TRBV9
d_gene: TRBD1
len: 14
j_gene: TRBJ1-4
abundance: NA
CDR3aa: CASSVGQGSEKLFF
CDR3nt: TGTGCCAGCAGCGTTGGACAGGGAAGTGAAAAACTGTTTTTT

v_gene: TRBV10-2
d_gene: TRBD2
len: 16
j_gene: TRBJ2-1
abundance: few
CDR3aa: CASRPSPTSEYNEQFF
CDR3nt: TGCGCCAGCAGACCCAGTCCGACTAGCGAGTACAATGAGCAGTTCTTC

v_gene: TRBV4-1
d_gene: TRBD1
len: 13
j_gene: TRBJ2-7
abundance: few
CDR3aa: CASARDRVYEQYF
CDR3nt: TGCGCCAGCGCAAGGGACAGAGTCTACGAGCAGTACTTC

v_gene: TRBV15
d_gene: NA
len: 12
j_gene: TRBJ2-7
abundance: many
CDR3aa: CATSVSSYEQYF
CDR3nt: TGTGCCACCAGCGTATCCTCCTACGAGCAGTACTTC

v_gene: TRBV13
d_gene: TRBD1
len: 14
j_gene: TRBJ1-2
abundance: many
CDR3aa: CASSHRQGAYGYTF
CDR3nt: TGTGCCAGCAGCCACAGACAGGGGGCCTATGGCTACACCTTC

v_gene: TRBV27
d_gene: NA
len: 14
j_gene: TRBJ1-5
abundance: few
CDR3aa: CASSLSGIKQPQHF
CDR3nt: TGTGCCAGCAGTTTATCCGGGATAAAACAGCCCCAGCATTTT

v_gene: TRBV4-2
d_gene: TRBD1
len: 18
j_gene: TRBJ2-2
abundance: once
CDR3aa: CASSQDARGYRDTGELFF
CDR3nt: TGTGCCAGCAGCCAAGACGCCAGGGGGTATCGAGACACCGGGGAGCTGTTTTTT

v_gene: TRBV4-1
d_gene: TRBD1
len: 16
j_gene: TRBJ2-7
abundance: few
CDR3aa: CASSYSGTGGTYEQYF
CDR3nt: TGCGCCAGCAGCTACTCCGGGACAGGGGGAACCTACGAGCAGTACTTC

v_gene: TRBV5-6
d_gene: TRBD1
len: 15
j_gene: TRBJ2-7
abundance: few
CDR3aa: CASSSRTGLSYEQYF
CDR3nt: TGTGCCAGCAGCTCACGGACAGGCCTTTCCTACGAGCAGTACTTC

v_gene: TRBV5-8
d_gene: TRBD1
len: 15
j_gene: TRBJ2-7
abundance: few
CDR3aa: CASSQGQGRIYEQYF
CDR3nt: TGTGCCAGCAGCCAAGGACAGGGCCGGATCTACGAGCAGTACTTC

v_gene: TRBV24-1
d_gene: NA
len: 14
j_gene: TRBJ2-7
abundance: NA
CDR3aa: CATSGPDRPYEQYF
CDR3nt: TGTGCCACCAGTGGACCCGACAGGCCCTACGAGCAGTACTTC